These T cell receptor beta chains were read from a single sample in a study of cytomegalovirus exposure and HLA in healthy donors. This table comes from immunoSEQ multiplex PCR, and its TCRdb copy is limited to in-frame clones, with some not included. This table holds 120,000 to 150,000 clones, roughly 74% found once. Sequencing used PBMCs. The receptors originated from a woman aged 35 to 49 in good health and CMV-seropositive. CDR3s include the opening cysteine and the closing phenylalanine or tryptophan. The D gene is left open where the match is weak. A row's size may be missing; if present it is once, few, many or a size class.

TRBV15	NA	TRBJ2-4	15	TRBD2	TGTGCCACCAGCAGGGGGGGGACTGAGAAAAACATTCAGTACTTC	CATSRGGTEKNIQYF
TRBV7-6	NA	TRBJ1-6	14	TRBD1	TGTGCCAGCAGTTCCTCCGGGACAGGGGTCAAGGTCCACTTT	CASSSSGTGVKVHF
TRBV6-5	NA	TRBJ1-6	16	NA	TGTGCCAGCAGTTACGGGTGGGGCAGGGATAATTCACCCCTCCACTTT	CASSYGWGRDNSPLHF
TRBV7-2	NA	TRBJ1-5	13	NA	TGTGCCAGCAGTCGACAGACCAATCAGCCCCAGCATTTT	CASSRQTNQPQHF
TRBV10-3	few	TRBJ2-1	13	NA	TGTGCCATCAGACCGACAGACAAAACTGAGCAGTTCTTC	CAIRPTDKTEQFF
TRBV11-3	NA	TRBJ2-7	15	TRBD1	TGTGCCAGCAGCTCCACCCGGGACAGCTCCTACGAGCAGTACTTC	CASSSTRDSSYEQYF
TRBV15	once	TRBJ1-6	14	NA	TGTGCCACCAGCAGAGTTGGCGGTAATTCACCCCTCCACTTT	CATSRVGGNSPLHF
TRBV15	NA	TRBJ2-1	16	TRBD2	TGTGCCACCAGCAGGGGGGGGACTAGCGCCTCAGGCGAGCAGTTCTTC	CATSRGGTSASGEQFF
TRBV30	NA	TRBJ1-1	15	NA	TGTGCCTGGAGTGTACGACGGGGGGCAAACACTGAAGCTTTCTTT	CAWSVRRGANTEAFF
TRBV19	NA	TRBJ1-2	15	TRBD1	TGTGCCAGTAGTCTGAGACAGGGCAGGAACTATGGCTACACCTTC	CASSLRQGRNYGYTF
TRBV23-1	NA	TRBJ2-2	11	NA	TGCGCCAGCACGAGGGCCGGGGAGCTGTTTTTT	CASTRAGELFF
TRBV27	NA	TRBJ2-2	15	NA	TGTGCCAGCAGACCCAGGGGGGTGGACACCGGGGAGCTGTTTTTT	CASRPRGVDTGELFF
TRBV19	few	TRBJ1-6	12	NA	TGTGCCAGTAAGGGGGTAAACTCACCCCTCCACTTT	CASKGVNSPLHF
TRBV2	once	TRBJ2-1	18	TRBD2	TGTGCCAGCAGTCCTCTCGGGACTAGCGGGAGGGAGTACAATGAGCAGTTCTTC	CASSPLGTSGREYNEQFF
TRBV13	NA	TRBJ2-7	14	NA	TGTGCCAGCAGCTTAGACCCCAGACAGGCCGAGCAGTACTTC	CASSLDPRQAEQYF
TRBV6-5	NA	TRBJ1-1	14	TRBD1	TGTGCCAGAGCTTCGGGACAGGCTAACACTGAAGCTTTCTTT	CARASGQANTEAFF
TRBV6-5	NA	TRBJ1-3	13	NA	TGTGCCAGCAGGCCAGGGCCCGGAAACACCATATATTTT	CASRPGPGNTIYF
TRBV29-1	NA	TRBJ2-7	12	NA	TGCAGCGGGCTCGGGGTTAAGGGCGAGCAGTACTTC	CSGLGVKGEQYF
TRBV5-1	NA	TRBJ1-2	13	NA	TGCGCCAGCACGGAGGGGAATGACTATGGCTACACCTTC	CASTEGNDYGYTF
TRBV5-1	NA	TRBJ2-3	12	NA	TGCGCCAGCAGCCAACCGGGAGATACGCAGTATTTT	CASSQPGDTQYF
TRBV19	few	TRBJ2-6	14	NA	TGTGCCGTCCAGGGGCCCTCTGGGGCCAACGTCCTGACTTTC	CAVQGPSGANVLTF
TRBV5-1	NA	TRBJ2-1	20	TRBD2	TGCGCCAGCAGCTCGATGGACAGGGCTGGGACTAGCGAACCCTACAATGAGCAGTTCTTC	CASSSMDRAGTSEPYNEQFF
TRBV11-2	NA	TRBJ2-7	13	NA	TGTGCCAGCAGCTTAGCCCCGTCCTACGAGCAGTACTTC	CASSLAPSYEQYF
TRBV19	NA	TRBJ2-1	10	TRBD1	TGTGCCACCGGGACAGCCGCACAGTTCTTC	CATGTAAQFF
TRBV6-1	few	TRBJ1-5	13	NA	TGTGCCAGCGTCCTGAACGGGTACCAGCCCCAGCATTTT	CASVLNGYQPQHF
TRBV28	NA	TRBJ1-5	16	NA	TGTGCCAGCAGTTTGGGAGACAGGAATCCCAATCAGCCCCGGCATTTT	CASSLGDRNPNQPRHF
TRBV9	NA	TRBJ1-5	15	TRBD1	TGTGCCAGCAGCGTAGGGGGACAGGGGGGACGGCCCCAGCATTTT	CASSVGGQGGRPQHF
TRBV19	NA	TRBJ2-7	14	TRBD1	TGTGCCAGTAGTCTAGGACAGGGGATCTCCGAGCAGTACTTC	CASSLGQGISEQYF
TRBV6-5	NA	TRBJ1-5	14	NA	TGTGCCAGCAGTTACTCTTCGGGGGATCAGCCCCAGCATTTT	CASSYSSGDQPQHF
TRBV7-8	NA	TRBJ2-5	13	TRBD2	TGTGCCAGCAGCTTTCCGGGGGGGGAGACCCAGTACTTC	CASSFPGGETQYF
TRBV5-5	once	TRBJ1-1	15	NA	TGTGCCAGCAGCTTGGTTGCGGGGGGGAACACTGAAGCTTTCTTT	CASSLVAGGNTEAFF
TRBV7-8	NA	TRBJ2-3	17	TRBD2	TGTGCCAGCAGCTTGGCCCCGGGAGCGGGGGCGACAGATACGCAGTATTTT	CASSLAPGAGATDTQYF
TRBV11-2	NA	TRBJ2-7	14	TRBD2	TGTGCCAGCAGCTTCTATGGGACTAGACACGAGCAGTACTTC	CASSFYGTRHEQYF
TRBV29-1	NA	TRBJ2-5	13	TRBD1	TGCAGCGTGCGGACAGGCCGTCAAGAGACCCAGTACTTC	CSVRTGRQETQYF
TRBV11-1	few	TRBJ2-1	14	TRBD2	TGTGCCAGCAGCTCCAGCGGGAATAGAAATGAGCAGTTCTTC	CASSSSGNRNEQFF
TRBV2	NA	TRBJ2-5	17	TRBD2	TGTGCCAGCAAAGGAATAGCGGGAGTTCGTCGCCAAGAGACCCAGTACTTC	CASKGIAGVRRQETQYF
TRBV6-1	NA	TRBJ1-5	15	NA	TGTGCCAGCAGTGACGCGAACCTTGACAATCAGCCCCAGCATTTT	CASSDANLDNQPQHF
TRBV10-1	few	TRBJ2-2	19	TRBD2	TGCGCCAGCAGTGAGCCCAACATAGCGGGAGGGATGAACACCGGGGAGCTGTTTTTT	CASSEPNIAGGMNTGELFF
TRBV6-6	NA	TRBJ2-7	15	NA	TGTGCCAGCAGTTACGGTGGCAGGGGAGTAAAAGAGCAGTACTTC	CASSYGGRGVKEQYF
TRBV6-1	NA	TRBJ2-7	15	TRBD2	TGTGCCAGCACCAGGGGACTAGCGGGAGCTGGGGAGCAGTACTTC	CASTRGLAGAGEQYF
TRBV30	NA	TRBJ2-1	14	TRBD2	TGTGCCTGGAGAGGCGGGACTAGCGGGAGTCTTGGGTTCTTC	CAWRGGTSGSLGFF
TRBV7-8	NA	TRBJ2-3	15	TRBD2	TGTGCCAGCAGCATGGCTAGCGGGAGCACAGATACGCAGTATTTT	CASSMASGSTDTQYF
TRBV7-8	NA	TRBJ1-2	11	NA	TGTGCCAGCAGCTTAGCATCGGTTGTTGCCTTC	CASSLASVVAF
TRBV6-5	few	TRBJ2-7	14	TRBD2	TGTGCCAGCAGTTACGGACTAGCAGGCTACGAGCAGTACTTC	CASSYGLAGYEQYF
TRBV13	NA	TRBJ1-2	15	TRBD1	TGTGCCAGCAGCTCCCCCCTGGACAGGGGAGGCGGCTACACCTTC	CASSSPLDRGGGYTF
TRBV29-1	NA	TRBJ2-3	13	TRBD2	TGCAGCGTTGGAGGCGGGAGGACAGATACGCAGTATTTT	CSVGGGRTDTQYF
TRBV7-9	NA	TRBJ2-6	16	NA	TGTGCCAGCAGCTTGGTGGGAGGCTCTGGGGCCAACGTCCTGACTTTC	CASSLVGGSGANVLTF
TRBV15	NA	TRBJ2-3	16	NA	TGTGCCACCAGCAGGGCTTGGACAGGGAGGGCAGATACGCAGTATTTT	CATSRAWTGRADTQYF